The sequence of this T cell receptor (beta chain) was determined in a study of blood T cell repertoires in COVID-19. The germline V gene encodes CDR1 SGHAT and CDR2 FQNNGV. V lost 4 bases and J 5 bases, leaving 14 bases between the germline ends. The CDR3 is made up of 14 amino acids. The repertoire was sequenced with immunoSEQ multiplex PCR; TCRdb's copy has only in-frame clones and lacks some. This table has some 230,000 clones, 80% to 90% appearing once. The chain joins TRBV11-2 to TRBJ2-5; D is unclear. Material for sequencing was peripheral blood. The TCR was taken from a man aged 50-59 years who had recovered from COVID-19. The CDR3 nucleotides are TGTGCCAGCAGCTCCCCCGACTTATGGGAGACCCAGTACTTC. Translation: CASSSPDLWETQYF.